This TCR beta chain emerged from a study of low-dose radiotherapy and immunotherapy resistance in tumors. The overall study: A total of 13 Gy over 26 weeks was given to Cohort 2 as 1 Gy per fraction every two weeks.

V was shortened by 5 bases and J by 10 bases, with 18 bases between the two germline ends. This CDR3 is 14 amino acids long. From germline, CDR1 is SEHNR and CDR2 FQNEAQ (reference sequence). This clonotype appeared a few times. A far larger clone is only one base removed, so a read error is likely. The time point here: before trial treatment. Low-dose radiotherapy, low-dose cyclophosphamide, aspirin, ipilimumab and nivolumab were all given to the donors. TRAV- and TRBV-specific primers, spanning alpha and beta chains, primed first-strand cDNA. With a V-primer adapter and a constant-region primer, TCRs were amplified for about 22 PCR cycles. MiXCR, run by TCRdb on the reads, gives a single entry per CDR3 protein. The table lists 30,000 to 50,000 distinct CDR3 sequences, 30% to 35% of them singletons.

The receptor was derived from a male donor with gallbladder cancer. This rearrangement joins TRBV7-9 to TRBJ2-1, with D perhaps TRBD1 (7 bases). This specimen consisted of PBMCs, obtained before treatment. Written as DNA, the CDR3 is TGTGCCAGCAGCCAGTGGACAGGTGGGGGGGAGCAGTTCTTC. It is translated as CASSQWTGGGEQFF.